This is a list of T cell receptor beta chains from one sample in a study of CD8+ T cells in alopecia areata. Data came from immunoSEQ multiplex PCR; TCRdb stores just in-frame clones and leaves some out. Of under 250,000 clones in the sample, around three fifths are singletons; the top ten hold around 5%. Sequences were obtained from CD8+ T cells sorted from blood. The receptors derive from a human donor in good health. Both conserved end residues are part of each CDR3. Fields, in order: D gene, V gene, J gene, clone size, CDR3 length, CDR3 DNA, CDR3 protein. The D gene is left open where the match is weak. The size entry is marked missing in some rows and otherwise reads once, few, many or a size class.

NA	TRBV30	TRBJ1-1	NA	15	TGTGCCTGGAGTGAAGGACAAGGGAGGGACACTGAAGCTTTCTTT	CAWSEGQGRDTEAFF
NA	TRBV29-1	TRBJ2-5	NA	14	TGCAGCGTTGAAGATCGGGTTGAGCAAGAGACCCAGTACTTC	CSVEDRVEQETQYF
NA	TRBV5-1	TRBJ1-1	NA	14	TGCGCCAGCAGCTTGAGGCAGAGCAACACTGAAGCTTTCTTT	CASSLRQSNTEAFF
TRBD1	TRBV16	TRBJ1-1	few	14	TGTGCCAGCAGCCAATCCGATCCCGGACAGGGGCCTTTCTTT	CASSQSDPGQGPFF
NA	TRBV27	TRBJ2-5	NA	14	TGTGCCAGCAGTTTATCCAAGCAGGCTGAGACCCAGTACTTC	CASSLSKQAETQYF
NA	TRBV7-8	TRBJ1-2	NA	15	TGTGCCAGCAGCTTAGCGGACCTAACTAACTATGGCTACACCTTC	CASSLADLTNYGYTF
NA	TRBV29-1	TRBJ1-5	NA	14	TGCAGCGTCTCGGACAGTTATAGCAATCAGCCCCAGCATTTT	CSVSDSYSNQPQHF
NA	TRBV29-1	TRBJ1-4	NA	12	TGCAGCGTTGACACGGGCGGGCAAAAACTGTTTTTT	CSVDTGGQKLFF
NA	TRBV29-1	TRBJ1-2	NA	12	TGCAGCGTTCGGGCGACAGACTATGGCTACACCTTC	CSVRATDYGYTF
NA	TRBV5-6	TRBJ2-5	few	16	TGTGCCAGCAGCTCCGTTTGGGCCCAGGACCAAGAGACCCAGTACTTC	CASSSVWAQDQETQYF
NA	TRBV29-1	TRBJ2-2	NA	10	TGCAGCGTGAGGTCCGGGGAGCTGTTTTTT	CSVRSGELFF
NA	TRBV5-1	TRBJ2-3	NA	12	TGCGCCAGCTACGAATCCACAGATACGCAGTATTTT	CASYESTDTQYF
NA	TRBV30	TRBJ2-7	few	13	TGTGCCTGGAGCCTAGTAGGGATTTACGAGCAGTACTTC	CAWSLVGIYEQYF
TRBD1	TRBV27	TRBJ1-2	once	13	TGTGCCAGCGCCTTGACAGGGACCTATGGCTACACCTTC	CASALTGTYGYTF
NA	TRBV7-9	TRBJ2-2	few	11	TGTGCCAGCACGGACACCGGGGAGCTGTTTTTT	CASTDTGELFF
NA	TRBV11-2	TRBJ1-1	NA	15	TGTGCCAGCAGCACTCCCGGGACGGGGAACACTGAAGCTTTCTTT	CASSTPGTGNTEAFF
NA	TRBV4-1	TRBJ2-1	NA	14	TGCGCCAGCAGCCAAGTCGGGTTGACGAATGAGCAGTTCTTC	CASSQVGLTNEQFF
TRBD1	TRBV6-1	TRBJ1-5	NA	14	TGTGCCAGCAGTGAAAGGACAGGGAATCAGCCCCAGCATTTT	CASSERTGNQPQHF
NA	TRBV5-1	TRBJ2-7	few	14	TGCGCCAGCAGCTTGAAGAGCGGACCCTACGAGCAGTACTTC	CASSLKSGPYEQYF
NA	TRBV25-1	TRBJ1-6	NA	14	TGTGCCAGCAGTGGATGGGGCGATGGTTCACCCCTCCACTTT	CASSGWGDGSPLHF
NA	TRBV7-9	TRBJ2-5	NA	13	TGTGCCAGCAGAGACAGGTACCAAGAGACCCAGTACTTC	CASRDRYQETQYF
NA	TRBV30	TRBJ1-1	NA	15	TGTGCCTGGAGTCCCAAGGCTCGCCTGAACACTGAAGCTTTCTTT	CAWSPKARLNTEAFF
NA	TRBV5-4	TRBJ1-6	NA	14	TGTGCCAGCAGCTTCTTCAGACATAATTCACCCCTCCACTTT	CASSFFRHNSPLHF
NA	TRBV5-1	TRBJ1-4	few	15	TGCGCCAGCAGCTTGGACAGGCTCGAAGGGGAAAAACTGTTTTTT	CASSLDRLEGEKLFF